These 7 T cell receptor beta chains were sequenced from one sample in a study of T-cell reconstitution after alpha-beta-depleted transplantation in children. During its preparation, the TCRbeta library received unique molecular identifiers. Using its own MiXCR run on the PCR reads, TCRdb lists one record per CDR3 protein. The sample has fewer than 550,000 distinct CDR3 sequences, roughly 10% seen once. The sample in question was PBMCs, mostly from graft donor cells, obtained 180 days after TCRalphabeta/CD19-depleted stem cell transplant. These receptors all stem from a female patient aged 2-15 years who had a stem cell transplant for aplastic anemia, so the T cells may come from the graft donor.

This clonotype was counted a few times. This chain links TRBV3-1 with TRBJ2-3; a possible D gene is TRBD2 (6 bases). CDR1 and CDR2 from the germline V gene are LGHDT and YNNKEL (reference sequence). This CDR3 has 19 residues. The ends were cut back, 4 bases at V and 1 base at J, with 24 bases in the middle. The CDR3 protein is CASSLKLIWGTYGTDTQYF. CDR3 coding DNA: TGTGCCAGCAGCCTAAAGCTCATATGGGGGACTTATGGCACAGATACGCAGTATTTT.

The chain recombines TRBV7-7 with TRBJ2-5; TRBD2 agrees at 10 bases. With V trimmed by 5 bases and J by 10 bases, 13 bases remained unmatched. The germline V gene has CDR1 SSHAT and CDR2 FNYEAQ (reference sequence). The CDR3 is 15 amino acids. The CDR3 bases are TGTGCCAGCAGCGCGGACAGTACCGGGACTAGCGACCAGTACTTC. Amino acids: CASSADSTGTSDQYF. Full variable domain (remainder filled in from reference TRBV7-7 and TRBJ2-5): GAGVSQSPRYKVTKRGQDVTLRCDPISSHATLYWYQQALGQGPEFLTYFNYEAQPDKSGLPSDRFSAERPEGSISTLTIQRTEQRDSAMYRCASSADSTGTSDQYFGPGTRLLVL.

This clonotype was counted between two and nine times. The rearrangement links TRBV6-4 to TRBJ2-1, with D tentatively TRBD2 (6 bases). V lost 6 bases and J lost 0, with 24 bases in between. In germline, CDR1 is MRHNA, CDR2 SNTAGT. CDR3 length: 19 amino acids. The CDR3 region is CASSPALAEWLRSYNEQFF. The CDR3 nucleotides read TGTGCCAGCAGCCCCGCGTTAGCGGAGTGGCTACGCTCCTACAATGAGCAGTTCTTC.

V is TRBV29-1 and J is TRBJ2-7; 10 positions match TRBD1. The CDR3 is 14 amino acids. From germline, CDR1 is SQVTM and CDR2 ANQGSEA. V was clipped by 8 bases and J by 0 bases; unmatched bases: 7. The CDR3 is CSTSDRGNSYEQYF. The CDR3 DNA reads TGCAGCACATCGGACAGGGGGAACTCCTACGAGCAGTACTTC.

This clonotype was seen a handful of times. The V call is TRBV28, the J call TRBJ2-1; perhaps TRBD2 as D (5 bases). The V and J ends lost 7 bases and 5 bases respectively, with 15 bases between them. Looked up from germline, CDR1 is MDHEN and CDR2 is SYDVKM. The length of the CDR3 is 14 residues. CDR3 residues: CASTLRGNHNEQFF. The DNA for the CDR3 is TGTGCCAGCACCCTCCGGGGTAACCACAATGAGCAGTTCTTC.

This clonotype was counted at least ten times. V usage is TRBV20-1 and J usage is TRBJ2-2, with D possibly being TRBD2 (6 bases). The germline V and J ends were trimmed by 0 bases and 2 bases, with 13 bases remaining between them. CDR3 length: 16 amino acids. Germline CDR1 DFQATT, CDR2 SNEGSKA (reference sequence). The CDR3 region is CSARDQTRPNTGELFF. CDR3 sequence (DNA): TGCAGTGCTAGAGATCAGACTAGACCCAACACCGGGGAGCTGTTTTTT.

The V call is TRBV5-6, the J call TRBJ2-5; either TRBD1 or TRBD2 may fit D (6 bases each). The CDR3 contains 16 residues. Germline V gives CDR1 SGHDT, CDR2 YYEEEE. V shed 2 bases and J shed 3 bases, with 17 bases lying between them. This chain's CDR3 is CASSFGGPWGKETQYF. The DNA of the CDR3 is TGTGCCAGCAGCTTTGGGGGGCCGTGGGGAAAAGAGACCCAGTACTTC. The entire variable domain, with the rest obtained from reference TRBV5-6 and TRBJ2-5, is as follows: DAGVTQSPTHLIKTRGQQVTLRCSPKSGHDTVSWYQQALGQGPQFIFQYYEEEERQRGNFPDRFSGHQFPNYSSELNVNALLLGDSALYLCASSFGGPWGKETQYFGPGTRLLVL.